This entry lists 31 T cell receptor beta chains sequenced from one sample in a study of T cells in Graves' hyperthyroidism and ophthalmopathy. RNA transcripts yielded amplified TCR beta CDR3 regions. HTBI primers were the set used in a first-round RT-PCR of the TCR CDR3. TCRdb reanalysed the multiplex PCR reads using MiXCR and keeps one entry per CDR3 protein. The table includes about 480,000 distinct CDR3 sequences, around a quarter detected once. Sequencing used blood. Every receptor here comes from a young woman with Graves' ophthalmopathy.

The chain joins TRBV6-1 to TRBJ2-7; 7 nucleotides match TRBD1. The CDR3 covers 13 residues. Germline V lookup: CDR1 MNHNS, CDR2 SASEGT. Trimming at V came to 5 bases and at J to 7 bases, leaving 8 bases not matched to a gene. This CDR3 reads CASSPPTGQEQYF. The CDR3 DNA follows: TGTGCCAGCAGTCCACCGACAGGGCAAGAGCAGTACTTC.

Many counts were recorded for this clonotype. The CDR3 DNA reads TGTGCCAGCAGCGTAGGCTCGATCTCTGGAAACACCATATATTTT. This codes for CASSVGSISGNTIYF. The chain is built from TRBV9 and TRBJ1-3; no clear D. Germline V gene lookup returns CDR1 SGDLS and CDR2 YYNGEE. CDR3 length: 15 residues. V lost 0 bases and J 0 bases, leaving 7 bases between the germline ends.

This clonotype occurred many times. The chain employs TRBV7-2 and TRBJ2-7; 8 bases align to TRBD2. With V trimmed by 0 bases and J by 2 bases, 3 bases remained unmatched. The CDR3 is 15 residues long. Per germline, CDR1 SGHTA and CDR2 FQGNSA. The chain's CDR3 is CASSLAAGGTYEQYF. CDR3 coding DNA: TGTGCCAGCAGCTTAGCCGCGGGGGGAACCTACGAGCAGTACTTC.

This clonotype was counted ten times or more. This chain uses TRBV6-5 with TRBJ1-5; D remains unclear. The ends were cut back, 2 bases at V and 5 bases at J, with 7 bases in the middle. The CDR3 spans 13 residues. Germline CDR1 and CDR2: MNHEY and SVGAGI. CDR3 amino acids: CASSYKADQPQHF. The CDR3 coding sequence is TGTGCCAGCAGTTACAAGGCCGATCAGCCCCAGCATTTT.

Many counts were recorded for this clonotype. The gene calls are TRBV29-1 and TRBJ2-7, with D tentatively TRBD1 (6 bases). This CDR3 spans 14 amino acids. V lost 7 bases and J 0 bases, leaving 16 bases between the germline ends. CDR1 SQVTM and CDR2 ANQGSEA come from the germline V gene. The CDR3 bases are TGCAGCGCTGAGGGGACATCCGACTCCTACGAGCAGTACTTC. Encoded protein: CSAEGTSDSYEQYF.

There are many counts of this clonotype. V is TRBV19 and J is TRBJ1-2; maybe TRBD1 (5 bases). CDR1 and CDR2 from the germline V gene are LNHDA and SQIVND (reference sequence). This CDR3 region has 14 residues. Trimming shortened V by 8 bases and J by 1 base, and 14 bases separated the two germline ends. CDR3 nucleotide sequence: TGTGCCAGTGCGGCGGCAGGGAGTAACTATGGCTACACCTTC. Translating gives CASAAAGSNYGYTF.

The chain couples TRBV5-6 to TRBJ1-2, with D perhaps matching TRBD1 (5 bases). CDR1 is SGHDT and CDR2 is YYEEEE in the germline V gene. The CDR3 spans 16 residues. Trimming shortened V by 4 bases and J by 6 bases, and 22 bases separated the two germline ends. The CDR3 is CASSGRPGLTGNGYTF. CDR3 bases: TGTGCCAGCAGCGGAAGACCGGGACTTACAGGCAATGGCTACACCTTC. Variable domain in full (rest from reference TRBV5-6 and TRBJ1-2): DAGVTQSPTHLIKTRGQQVTLRCSPKSGHDTVSWYQQALGQGPQFIFQYYEEEERQRGNFPDRFSGHQFPNYSSELNVNALLLGDSALYLCASSGRPGLTGNGYTFGSGTRLTVV.

This chain links TRBV5-1 with TRBJ1-6; maybe TRBD1 (6 bases). This CDR3 has 16 residues. Per the germline V gene, CDR1 is SGHRS and CDR2 is YFSETQ. V was shortened by 2 bases and J by 7 bases, with 16 bases between the two germline ends. DNA of the CDR3: TGCGCCAGCAGCTTTATGATGTCGGGGGCCAATTCACCCCTCCACTTT. It is translated as CASSFMMSGANSPLHF.

In this sample, this clonotype turned up many times. V is TRBV3-1 and J is TRBJ1-2; no clear D gene. The CDR3 covers 13 residues. V lost 2 bases and J 5 bases, leaving 9 bases between the germline ends. The germline V gene has CDR1 LGHDT and CDR2 YNNKEL (reference sequence). The CDR3 coding sequence is TGTGCCAGCAGCCAACTCATGGGGTATGGCTACACCTTC. Protein sequence: CASSQLMGYGYTF.

The V gene is TRBV5-1, the J gene TRBJ1-1; no clear D gene. V was clipped by 1 base and J by 3 bases, with 13 bases between them. The germline gives CDR1 SGHRS, CDR2 YFSETQ. The CDR3 is 15 amino acids. As DNA, the CDR3 is TGCGCCAGCAGCTTGATACCGGGCGAGGACACTGAAGCTTTCTTT. It translates to CASSLIPGEDTEAFF.

This clonotype was observed at least ten times. The CDR3 DNA is TGTGCCAGTAAAGAGGGTACAGAAGCTTTCTTT. It translates to CASKEGTEAFF. V usage is TRBV19 and J usage is TRBJ1-1, with D hard to call. The V gene's germline CDR1 is LNHDA and CDR2 SQIVND (reference sequence). The V and J ends lost 7 bases and 8 bases respectively, with 11 bases between them. This CDR3 is 11 amino acids long.

Only a few counts were recorded for this clonotype. The gene calls are TRBV19 and TRBJ1-5; no definite D call. CDR3 size: 15 residues. Trimming cost V 2 bases and J 4 bases, with 12 bases left between them. Germline-derived CDR1 and CDR2 are LNHDA and SQIVND (reference sequence). CDR3 loop: CASSIKGRRNQPQHF. CDR3 coding DNA: TGTGCCAGTAGTATAAAAGGCAGGAGGAATCAGCCCCAGCATTTT.

The CDR3 loop is CASSSKREATGELFF. In DNA form, the CDR3 reads TGTGCCAGCAGCTCGAAGCGGGAGGCTACCGGGGAGCTGTTTTTT. The rearrangement joins TRBV7-8 to TRBJ2-2; TRBD2 matches 9 bases. Looked up from germline, CDR1 is SGHVS and CDR2 is FQNEAQ. This CDR3 comprises 15 residues. J gave up 5 bases and V 4 bases, and 5 bases lay outside the gene matches.

At least ten counts were recorded for this clonotype. This chain links TRBV6-1 with TRBJ2-2, with D uncertain. The V gene's germline CDR1 is MNHNS and CDR2 SASEGT. V lost 8 bases to trimming and J lost 3 bases, with 10 bases between them. This CDR3 has 13 residues. The CDR3 region is CASGERDTGELFF. CDR3 in DNA: TGTGCCAGCGGAGAAAGGGACACCGGGGAGCTGTTTTTT.

V gene TRBV6-1 combines with J gene TRBJ1-1; tentatively, D is TRBD1 (6 bases). Per germline, CDR1 MNHNS and CDR2 SASEGT. CDR3 length equals 16 residues. V gave up 6 bases and J gave up 0 bases, with 17 bases separating them. CDR3 nucleotides: TGTGCCAGCAGCCACCGGGGGGCCCTACTGAACACTGAAGCTTTCTTT. This codes for CASSHRGALLNTEAFF.

With respect to this clonotype: A read error is possible here, since a much larger clone lies one base away. This chain joins TRBV18 and TRBJ2-5; 12 nucleotides agree with TRBD2. Germline loops: CDR1 KGHSH, CDR2 LQKENI. This CDR3 comprises 16 residues. DNA for the CDR3: TGTGCCATCTCACCACGACTAGCGGGGGTTGAAGAGACCCAGTACTTC. Amino acids: CAISPRLAGVEETQYF.

There are many counts of this clonotype. CDR3 protein: CASSPTHSGNQPQHF. The CDR3 DNA sequence: TGTGCCAGCAGTCCCACACACTCGGGCAATCAGCCCCAGCATTTT. J is TRBJ1-5 and V is TRBV28; D is unclear. Germline assignment: CDR1 MDHEN and CDR2 SYDVKM. V lost 5 bases and J 2 bases, leaving 13 bases between the germline ends. The CDR3 consists of 15 residues.

The table lists this clonotype with a few counts. The chain recombines TRBV6-5 with TRBJ1-5; 9 nucleotides align to TRBD1. The CDR3 runs to 16 residues. The junction had 10 bases not matched to a gene; V was cut back by 4 bases and J by 6 bases. Germline values: CDR1 MNHEY, CDR2 SVGAGI. CDR3 amino acids: CASSSTGTGIPQPQHF. DNA for the CDR3: TGTGCCAGCAGTTCGACCGGGACAGGGATACCTCAGCCCCAGCATTTT.

This clonotype was seen at least ten times. The rearrangement links TRBV9 to TRBJ2-7; 8 bases agree with TRBD2. The germline gives CDR1 SGDLS, CDR2 YYNGEE. This CDR3 has 14 residues. J was trimmed by 3 bases and V by 0 bases; bases with no gene match: 2. CDR3 sequence reads: CASSVGGLGYEQYF. CDR3 bases: TGTGCCAGCAGCGTAGGGGGACTAGGCTACGAGCAGTACTTC. Complete variable domain (other parts from reference TRBV9 and TRBJ2-7): DSGVTQTPKHLITATGQRVTLRCSPRSGDLSVYWYQQSLDQGLQFLIQYYNGEERAKGNILERFSAQQFPDLHSELNLSSLELGDSALYFCASSVGGLGYEQYFGPGTRLTVT.

This clonotype showed up many times. The rearrangement links TRBV7-9 to TRBJ2-5; 8 positions agree with TRBD2. Germline V gene lookup returns CDR1 SEHNR and CDR2 FQNEAQ (reference sequence). The length of the CDR3 is 13 residues. The trim removed 6 bases at V and 6 bases at J, leaving 6 bases unmatched. The CDR3 DNA reads TGTGCCAGCAGGGAAGGACTAGCAAAGACCCAGTACTTC. Its translation: CASREGLAKTQYF. The full variable domain, completed using reference TRBV7-9 and TRBJ2-5, is DTGVSQNPRHKITKRGQNVTFRCDPISEHNRLYWYRQTLGQGPEFLTYFQNEAQLEKSRLLSDRFSAERPKGSFSTLEIQRTEQGDSAMYLCASREGLAKTQYFGPGTRLLVL.

This clonotype has a handful of counts. V and J are TRBV12-3 or TRBV12-4 and TRBJ2-5; D possibly corresponds to TRBD1 (5 bases). This CDR3 is built from 14 residues. V was cut by 3 bases and J by 0 bases, with 8 bases left in between. The chain's CDR3 is CASSLTDYQETQYF. CDR3 sequence (DNA): TGTGCCAGCAGTTTGACAGATTACCAAGAGACCCAGTACTTC.

This clonotype was seen ten or more times. The rearrangement links TRBV4-2 to TRBJ2-7; D is possibly TRBD1 (6 bases). The V end was cut by 0 bases, the J end by 0 bases, with 15 bases between. The length of the CDR3 is 17 residues. Germline CDR1 and CDR2: LGHNA and YNFKEQ. Here the CDR3 DNA reads TGTGCCAGCAGCCAAGACCACGGGACACTTAGCTCCTACGAGCAGTACTTC. It codes for CASSQDHGTLSSYEQYF.

This clonotype came up many times. The chain recombines TRBV5-1 with TRBJ2-6; D is undetermined. The germline V and J ends were trimmed by 3 bases and 4 bases, with 8 bases remaining between them. The CDR3 sequence is 14 residues long. Per the germline V gene, CDR1 is SGHRS and CDR2 is YFSETQ. This CDR3 reads CASSSLPGANVLTF. The CDR3 DNA reads as TGCGCCAGCAGCTCCCTTCCCGGGGCCAACGTCCTGACTTTC.

This clonotype was recorded many times. The chain links TRBV12-3 or TRBV12-4 to TRBJ1-6; D might be TRBD1 (5 bases). V shed 6 bases and J shed 11 bases, with 20 bases lying between them. There are 15 residues in the CDR3. This CDR3 reads CASSWDGVGSAPLHF. The CDR3 DNA is TGTGCCAGCAGCTGGGACGGAGTTGGATCGGCACCCCTCCACTTT.

About this clonotype: Germline is not matched at one junction end, which may reflect a read error. The chain joins TRBV6-2 or TRBV6-3 to TRBJ2-7; the D is unclear. This CDR3 region has 14 residues. Germline assignment: CDR1 MNHEY and CDR2 SVGEGT. This chain's CDR3 is CASRYSDGAYEQYF. The CDR3 DNA sequence: TGTGCCAGCAGGTACTCGGACGGAGCCTACGAGCAGTACTTC.

This clonotype has a count of ten or more. The chain joins TRBV19 to TRBJ2-2; no firm D call. The V gene lost 7 bases and the J gene lost 11 bases, with 17 bases spanning the gap. The germline gives CDR1 LNHDA, CDR2 SQIVND (reference sequence). CDR3 size: 13 residues. Here the CDR3 reads CASTATSDGELFF. The DNA for the CDR3 is TGTGCCAGTACTGCTACCTCGGACGGAGAGCTGTTTTTT.

The table lists this clonotype with many counts. The genes are TRBV19 and TRBJ2-7, with 8 bases aligning to TRBD1. V trimming: 10 bases; J trimming: 3 bases; junction bases outside the gene matches: 8. The CDR3 consists of 13 residues. CDR1 is LNHDA, CDR2 SQIVND, per germline (reference sequence). The CDR3 nucleotides are TGTGCCACCTCCGGAGACAGGGGCTACGAGCAGTACTTC. It encodes CATSGDRGYEQYF.

In its sample, this clonotype was seen many times. J is TRBJ2-5 and V is TRBV5-1; 9 nucleotides line up with TRBD1. Germline V gives CDR1 SGHRS, CDR2 YFSETQ. CDR3 size: 13 residues. V was clipped by 5 bases and J by 5 bases; unmatched bases: 4. CDR3: CASRGTGTETQYF. The CDR3, as DNA: TGCGCCAGCAGGGGGACAGGGACGGAGACCCAGTACTTC.

This clonotype came up a few times. This chain connects TRBV18 to TRBJ1-5; 7 nucleotides line up with TRBD1. This CDR3 contains 15 residues. The germline CDR1 and CDR2 sequences are KGHSH and LQKENI. Losses at the gene ends were 1 base for V and 5 bases for J; bases not matched to a gene: 5. The CDR3 here is CASSPRPGGDQPQHF. The DNA for the CDR3 is TGTGCCAGCTCACCACGGCCAGGGGGAGATCAGCCCCAGCATTTT.

This clonotype was detected many times. The chain carries TRBV20-1 and TRBJ1-2, with D possibly being TRBD1 (5 bases). CDR1 and CDR2 (germline): DFQATT, SNEGSKA (reference sequence). This CDR3 is 14 amino acids long. V lost 3 bases and J lost 5, with 16 bases in between. The CDR3, as DNA: TGCAGTGCTAGGGGGACCCTCTGGGATTATGGCTACACCTTC. Amino acids: CSARGTLWDYGYTF.

This clonotype has just a few counts. The chain has TRBV24-1 and TRBJ2-7; possible D gene TRBD2, 6 bases. Per the germline V gene, CDR1 is KGHDR and CDR2 is SFDVKD. Trimming left V 8 bases short and J 2 bases short, with 15 bases between. The CDR3 covers 14 residues. CDR3 DNA sequence: TGTGCCACCAATCCGGGACGGGGGACCTACGAGCAGTACTTC. This translates into CATNPGRGTYEQYF.